This T cell receptor (beta chain) was captured in a study of CD8+CD57+ T cells in acquired aplastic anemia. The use of genomic DNA as template underpinned the TCR beta VDJ and CDR3 profiling. TCRdb reanalysed the reads using MiXCR and keeps one entry per CDR3 protein. The sample consists of more than 100,000 distinct CDR3 sequences, over 45% of them appearing once. Germline CDR1 is LGHNA and CDR2 is YNFKEQ. There are 16 residues in the CDR3. Deletions cut 5 bases from V and 0 bases from J, with 14 bases between. V is TRBV4-2 and J is TRBJ2-1; D possibly corresponds to TRBD2 (7 bases). Sequencing input: sorted CD4+, CD8+, or CD8+CD57+ T cells (not recorded which) from PBMCs. The source is a human donor in good health, serving as a control. CDR3 coding DNA: TGTGCCAGCAGCGCGGGGGCGGTGCCCTCCTACAATGAGCAGTTCTTC. Its translation: CASSAGAVPSYNEQFF.